This TCR beta chain was sequenced during a study of cytotoxic CD8 clonotypes in ibrutinib-treated CLL. Findings of the study overall: Clonality correlated strongly with circulating CD8+ T cells and exceeded age-matched healthy donors at baseline. Having risen at ibrutinib response, clonality had fallen back toward baseline by progression.

Concerning this clone itself: The target antigen is unknown.

Trimming stripped 2 bases from V and 6 bases from J, with 16 bases between. The V gene's germline CDR1 is LNHDA and CDR2 SQIVND (reference sequence). This CDR3 has 15 amino acids. Method: immunoSEQ multiplex PCR; TCRdb's copy keeps in-frame clones and lacks some. The table lists around 310,000 clones, around four fifths of them singletons, with over 5% in the top ten. Sequences were derived from PBMCs, sampled before ibrutinib treatment. The rearrangement joins TRBV19 to TRBJ1-2; D gene ambiguous. The source is a human donor with chronic lymphocytic leukemia. The CDR3 DNA reads as TGTGCCAGTAGTATAAGTATCTGGGATTCTCATGGCTACACCTTC. Translating gives CASSISIWDSHGYTF.